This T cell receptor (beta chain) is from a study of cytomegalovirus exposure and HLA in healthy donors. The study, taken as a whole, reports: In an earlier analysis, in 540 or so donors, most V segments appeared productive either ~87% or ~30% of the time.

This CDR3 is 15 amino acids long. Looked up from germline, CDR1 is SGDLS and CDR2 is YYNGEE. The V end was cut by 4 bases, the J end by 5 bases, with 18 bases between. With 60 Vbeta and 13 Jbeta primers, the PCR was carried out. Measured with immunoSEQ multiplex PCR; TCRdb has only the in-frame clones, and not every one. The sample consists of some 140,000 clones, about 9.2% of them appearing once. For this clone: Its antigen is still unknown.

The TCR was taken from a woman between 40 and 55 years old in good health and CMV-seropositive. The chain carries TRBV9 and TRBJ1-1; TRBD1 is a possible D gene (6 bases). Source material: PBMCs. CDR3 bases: TGTGCCAGCAGCCCTTCCTCCGGGACAACGACTGAAGCTTTCTTT. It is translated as CASSPSSGTTTEAFF.